Sequencing of this TCR beta chain was carried out in a study of control samples from healthy donors and cancer patients. The germline CDR1 and CDR2 sequences are LNHNV and YYDKDF (reference sequence). V trimming: 3 bases; J trimming: 6 bases; junction bases outside the gene matches: 4. The CDR3 runs 15 residues. Sequencing used immunoSEQ multiplex PCR; TCRdb keeps in-frame clones, though not all of them. Here the sample spans some 71,000 clones, 90% being singletons. The source is a woman between 50 and 59 years old with colorectal cancer. Sequenced: PBMCs. The chain is built from TRBV15 and TRBJ1-6, with 8 bases aligning to TRBD1. The DNA of the CDR3 is TGTGCCACCAGCAGTATAGACAGGGGTAATTCACCCCTCCACTTT. The encoded protein is CATSSIDRGNSPLHF.